These 18 T cell receptor beta chains were sequenced from one sample in a study of control samples from healthy donors and cancer patients. Libraries were prepared by immunoSEQ multiplex PCR; TCRdb keeps only in-frame clonotypes and omits some of them. The sample lists roughly 100,000 clones; 83% were seen once. The sample was blood. The source of these receptors is a woman between 50 and 59 years old in good health.

The V and J genes are TRBV19 and TRBJ2-6; D remains ambiguous. CDR3 size: 12 residues. The V end was cut by 11 bases, the J end by 2 bases, with 7 bases between. Germline CDR1 reads LNHDA; CDR2 reads SQIVND (reference sequence). The CDR3 region has the DNA TGTGCCGGCGGAACTGGGGCCAACGTCCTGACTTTC. Translation gives CAGGTGANVLTF.

The chain links TRBV27 to TRBJ2-3; D possibly corresponds to TRBD1 (6 bases). CDR3 length equals 14 residues. CDR1 MNHEY and CDR2 SMNVEV come from the germline V gene (reference sequence). V lost 3 bases, J lost 5 bases, and 12 bases lay in between. The DNA for the CDR3 is TGTGCCAGCAGTTTCCCAGGGGCGGTAGATACGCAGTATTTT. It translates to CASSFPGAVDTQYF.

This rearrangement joins TRBV9 to TRBJ2-1, with 12 bases matching TRBD2. There are 15 residues in the CDR3. V was pared by 0 bases and J by 7 bases, with 2 bases of the junction left unmatched. Germline V lookup: CDR1 SGDLS, CDR2 YYNGEE. As DNA, the CDR3 is TGTGCCAGCAGCGTAGTGACTAGCGGGGGTAATGAGCAGTTCTTC. It yields the protein CASSVVTSGGNEQFF.

This chain links TRBV5-8 with TRBJ1-4; 8 bases are shared with TRBD1. CDR3 length equals 16 residues. Germline CDR1 is SGHTS and CDR2 is YDEGEE. The V gene end was trimmed by 3 bases and the J gene end by 4 bases; junction bases not matched to a gene: 8. CDR3 in DNA: TGTGCCAGCAGCTCCGGACAGGGCTACTTTAATGAAAAACTGTTTTTT. Its protein is CASSSGQGYFNEKLFF.

The chain links TRBV5-4 to TRBJ2-1; 8 nucleotides line up with TRBD2. After removal of 1 base from V and 8 bases from J, the junction contained 8 bases not matched to a gene. This CDR3 spans 15 amino acids. CDR1 and CDR2 (germline): SGHNT, YYREEE (reference sequence). CDR3 amino acids: CASSLMMPGGDEQFF. CDR3 sequence (DNA): TGTGCCAGCAGCTTGATGATGCCGGGAGGGGATGAGCAGTTCTTC.

The chain joins TRBV5-6 to TRBJ1-2; the D is unclear. The V gene lost 4 bases and the J gene lost 3 bases, with 13 bases spanning the gap. Germline assignment: CDR1 SGHDT and CDR2 YYEEEE. The CDR3 length is 14 residues. The CDR3 sequence: CASSPGPRDYGYTF. In nucleotides, the CDR3 is TGTGCCAGCAGCCCGGGCCCTCGGGACTATGGCTACACCTTC.

The rearrangement joins TRBV27 to TRBJ2-1; 7 bases match TRBD1. The CDR3 runs 15 residues. Germline V gene data show CDR1 as MNHEY and CDR2 as SMNVEV (reference sequence). Unmatched junction bases numbered 10, after V lost 6 bases and J lost 5 bases. The CDR3 bases are TGTGCCAGCAGGCCGAGGGGGACAGCGAACAATGAGCAGTTCTTC. Its translation is CASRPRGTANNEQFF.

Only a few counts were recorded for this clone. V usage is TRBV19 and J usage is TRBJ1-1; no clear D. Germline CDR1 and CDR2: LNHDA and SQIVND (reference sequence). The CDR3 covers 13 residues. V lost 3 bases and J 1 base, leaving 6 bases between the germline ends. The CDR3 sequence: CASSITKNTEAFF. The CDR3 DNA reads as TGTGCCAGTAGTATTACGAAGAACACTGAAGCTTTCTTT. Full variable domain (remainder filled in from reference TRBV19 and TRBJ1-1): DGGITQSPKYLFRKEGQNVTLSCEQNLNHDAMYWYRQDPGQGLRLIYYSQIVNDFQKGDIAEGYSVSREKKESFPLTVTSAQKNPTAFYLCASSITKNTEAFFGQGTRLTVV.

V usage is TRBV7-8 and J usage is TRBJ1-3; D is undetermined. Trimming pared 0 bases from V and 0 bases from J, leaving 3 bases between. The CDR3 extends over 14 amino acids. Germline CDR1 SGHVS, CDR2 FQNEAQ. The CDR3 nucleotides read TGTGCCAGCAGCTTAGCGGTCTCTGGAAACACCATATATTTT. Translating gives CASSLAVSGNTIYF.

This chain joins TRBV20-1 and TRBJ1-2; perhaps TRBD1 as D (5 bases). The CDR3 contains 11 residues. Trimming left V 4 bases short and J 8 bases short, with 11 bases between. Germline CDR1 reads DFQATT; CDR2 reads SNEGSKA (reference sequence). CDR3 bases: TGCAGTGCTATACGGGGGATAGGCTACACCTTC. It is translated as CSAIRGIGYTF.

This CDR3 is CASTKTGYQPQHF. The CDR3 DNA reads TGTGCCAGCACCAAGACAGGATATCAGCCCCAGCATTTT. This chain uses TRBV12-3 or TRBV12-4 with TRBJ1-5, with D perhaps matching TRBD1 (6 bases). The length of the CDR3 is 13 residues. Trimming removed 7 bases from V and 5 bases from J, with 12 bases in between.

On this clone itself: Other DNA sequences in this sample translate to the same CDR3. This chain uses TRBV29-1 with TRBJ1-5, with D hard to call. V shed 5 bases and J shed 3 bases, with 11 bases lying between them. The CDR3 totals 13 residues. Looked up from germline, CDR1 is SQVTM and CDR2 is ANQGSEA. The CDR3 DNA reads TGCAGCGTTCGAGACAATTACAATCAGCCCCAGCATTTT. Residues: CSVRDNYNQPQHF. The full variable domain, in which reference TRBV29-1 and TRBJ1-5 provide the parts outside the CDR3, is SAVISQKPSRDICQRGTSLTIQCQVDSQVTMMFWYRQQPGQSLTLIATANQGSEATYESGFVIDKFPISRPNLTFSTLTVSNMSPEDSSIYLCSVRDNYNQPQHFGDGTRLSIL.

This clone came up once. The genes are TRBV2 and TRBJ1-6, with D tentatively TRBD1 (5 bases). Between the trimmed V and J ends, which lost 7 bases and 5 bases, there was a span of 12 bases. Germline V gene lookup returns CDR1 SNHLY and CDR2 FYNNEI. The CDR3 length is 14 residues. The CDR3 loop reads CASTRGGDNSPLHF. The CDR3 coding sequence is TGTGCCAGCACCCGGGGGGGGGATAATTCACCCCTCCACTTT.

The DNA for the CDR3 is TGTGCCAGCAGCCAAGATGCGACAGGGGTAGGCTATGGCTACACCTTC. Amino acid sequence: CASSQDATGVGYGYTF. The J gene is TRBJ1-2, the V gene TRBV4-2, with 8 bases fitting TRBD1. Losses at the gene ends were 0 bases for V and 4 bases for J; bases not matched to a gene: 7. The germline gives CDR1 LGHNA, CDR2 YNFKEQ. CDR3 length: 16 amino acids.

The chain carries TRBV15 and TRBJ2-7; D uncertain. CDR3 length: 14 amino acids. Deletions cut 0 bases from V and 3 bases from J, with 9 bases between. Germline lookup yields CDR1 LNHNV and CDR2 YYDKDF (reference sequence). CDR3 sequence: CATSREKTFYEQYF. The CDR3 DNA sequence: TGTGCCACCAGCAGAGAAAAGACTTTCTACGAGCAGTACTTC. The full variable domain, with the rest looked up from reference TRBV15 and TRBJ2-7, is DAMVIQNPRYQVTQFGKPVTLSCSQTLNHNVMYWYQQKSSQAPKLLFHYYDKDFNNEADTPDNFQSRRPNTSFCFLDIRSPGLGDTAMYLCATSREKTFYEQYFGPGTRLTVT.

The chain is built from TRBV2 and TRBJ2-7; possibly TRBD1 for D (5 bases). The germline gives CDR1 SNHLY, CDR2 FYNNEI. Deletions cut 2 bases from V and 0 bases from J, with 8 bases between. CDR3 length: 14 amino acids. The CDR3 spells CASSEQGSSYEQYF. Written as DNA, the CDR3 is TGTGCCAGCAGTGAACAGGGAAGCTCCTACGAGCAGTACTTC. Drawing the rest from reference TRBV2 and TRBJ2-7, the complete variable domain is EPEVTQTPSHQVTQMGQEVILRCVPISNHLYFYWYRQILGQKVEFLVSFYNNEISEKSEIFDDQFSVERPDGSNFTLKIRSTKLEDSAMYFCASSEQGSSYEQYFGPGTRLTVT.

This clone has more than one count but fewer than ten. Different DNA sequences within this sample yield the same CDR3. This rearrangement joins TRBV15 to TRBJ2-5, with D possibly being TRBD2 (6 bases). The V and J ends lost 3 bases and 5 bases respectively, with 10 bases between them. The CDR3 has 13 amino acids. CDR1 is LNHNV and CDR2 is YYDKDF in the germline V gene (reference sequence). The CDR3 spells CATSRIAGETQYF. Written as DNA, the CDR3 is TGTGCCACCAGCAGGATTGCGGGGGAGACCCAGTACTTC.

J is TRBJ1-6 and V is TRBV19; D not certain. The V end lost 5 bases, the J end lost 7 bases, and 15 bases lay between the germline ends. The CDR3 sequence is 15 residues long. CDR1 is LNHDA, CDR2 SQIVND, per germline (reference sequence). DNA of the CDR3: TGTGCCAGTAGTGCAAGTTCCAGAGGGAATTCACCCCTCCACTTT. Residues: CASSASSRGNSPLHF.